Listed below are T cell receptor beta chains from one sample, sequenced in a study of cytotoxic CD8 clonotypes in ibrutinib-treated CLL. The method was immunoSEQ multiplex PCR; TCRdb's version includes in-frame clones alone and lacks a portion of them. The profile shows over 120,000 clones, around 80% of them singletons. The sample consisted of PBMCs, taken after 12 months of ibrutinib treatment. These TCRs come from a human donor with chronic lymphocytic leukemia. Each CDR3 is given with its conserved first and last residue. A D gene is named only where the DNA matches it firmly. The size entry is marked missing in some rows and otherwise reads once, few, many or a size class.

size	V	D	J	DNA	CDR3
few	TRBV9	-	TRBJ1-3	TGTGCCAGCAGCGTTTACTCTGGAAACACCATATATTTT	CASSVYSGNTIYF
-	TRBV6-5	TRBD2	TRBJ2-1	TGTGCCAGCAGTTACTCGCTAGCGGGGAGCTACAATGAGCAGTTCTTC	CASSYSLAGSYNEQFF
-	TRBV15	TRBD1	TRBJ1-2	TGTGCCACCAGCACAGCGACAGGGCCTCAACTTGGGTACACCTTC	CATSTATGPQLGYTF
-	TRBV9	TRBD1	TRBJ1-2	TGTGCCAGTACCAGACAGGGGCATAACTATGGCTACACCTTC	CASTRQGHNYGYTF
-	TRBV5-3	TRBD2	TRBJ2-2	TGTGCCAGAAGCATACGGACTAGCGGAGAGAACACCGGGGAGCTGTTTTTT	CARSIRTSGENTGELFF
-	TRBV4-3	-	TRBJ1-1	TGCGCCAGCAGCCAGAAAAGGGGGGGGGCATCTGAAGCTTTCTTT	CASSQKRGGASEAFF
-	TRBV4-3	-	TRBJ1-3	TGCGCCAGCAGCCGGAGGCCGGACGGGATCTCTGGAAACACCATATATTTT	CASSRRPDGISGNTIYF
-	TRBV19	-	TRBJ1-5	TGTGCCAGTCAGTATGCCAATCAGCCCCAGCATTTT	CASQYANQPQHF
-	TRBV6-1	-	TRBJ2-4	TGTGCCAGCAGTGAACTAGCCAAAAACATTCAGTACTTC	CASSELAKNIQYF
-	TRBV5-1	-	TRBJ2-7	TGTGCCAGCAGCGGCTACGGAAGCGAGCAGTACTTC	CASSGYGSEQYF
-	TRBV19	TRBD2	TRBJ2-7	TGTGCCAGTAGTATCCTAGCGGGAGGCCAAATACAACGCTACGAGCAGTACTTC	CASSILAGGQIQRYEQYF
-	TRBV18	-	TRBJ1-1	TGTGCCAGCTCACTAGGGATCCAGGGGTTCGCTTTCTTT	CASSLGIQGFAFF
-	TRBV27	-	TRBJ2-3	TGTGCCAGCAGTTTATCGCTGTTCATCGCAGATACGCAGTATTTT	CASSLSLFIADTQYF
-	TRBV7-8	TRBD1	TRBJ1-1	TGTGCCAGCAGCTTAGTAAACAGGGGAACTGAAGCTTTCTTT	CASSLVNRGTEAFF
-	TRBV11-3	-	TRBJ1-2	TGTGCCAGCAGCATCAGGGGCGACTATGGCTACACCTTC	CASSIRGDYGYTF
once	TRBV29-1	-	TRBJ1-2	TGCAGCGTTGACATCGGACAGACAAACTATGGCTACACCTTC	CSVDIGQTNYGYTF
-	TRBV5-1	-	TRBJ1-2	TGCGCCAGCAGCCAAATTCCGCCTGGAGACACCTTC	CASSQIPPGDTF
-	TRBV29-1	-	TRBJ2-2	TGCAGCGTTGGGAGGGCCCCAGCCGGGGAGCTGTTTTTT	CSVGRAPAGELFF
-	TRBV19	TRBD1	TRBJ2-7	TGTGCCAGTAGTATCCTAGGACAGGGGGCCGAGCAGTACTTC	CASSILGQGAEQYF
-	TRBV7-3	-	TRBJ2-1	TGTGCCAGCAGCGATAGCGGCCGCTCCTACAATGAGCAGTTCTTC	CASSDSGRSYNEQFF
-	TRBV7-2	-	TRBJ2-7	TGTGCCAGCACGAGGGGTGTCGGGAACGAGCAGTACTTC	CASTRGVGNEQYF
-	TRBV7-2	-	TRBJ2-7	TGTGCCAGCAGCTTAGACAGGGAGGCCCCTTACGAGCAGTACTTC	CASSLDREAPYEQYF
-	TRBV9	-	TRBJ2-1	TGTGCCAGCACCGGGGCCAGTACTGAGCAGTTCTTC	CASTGASTEQFF
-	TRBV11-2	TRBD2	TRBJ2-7	TGTGCCAGCAGCTTAGGACTAGCGGGAGAATTTTCCTACGAGCAGTACTTC	CASSLGLAGEFSYEQYF
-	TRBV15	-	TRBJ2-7	TGTGCCACCAGCAGCAGACGACGGCCAGCCACTCGGTACGAGCAGTACTTC	CATSSRRRPATRYEQYF
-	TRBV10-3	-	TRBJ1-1	TGTGCCATCACCAAGGGCCCCAGGAACTTCGGAGCTTTCTTT	CAITKGPRNFGAFF
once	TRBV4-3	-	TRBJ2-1	TGCGCCAGCAGCCAAGATATGCAGCGGTACAATGAGCAGTTCTTC	CASSQDMQRYNEQFF
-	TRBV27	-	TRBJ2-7	TGTGCCAGCAGAACCGGGAGAATGGGGTACGAGCAGTACTTC	CASRTGRMGYEQYF
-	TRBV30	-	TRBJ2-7	TGTGCCTGGAGTAGCAGTAGATACTCCTACGAGCAGTACTTC	CAWSSSRYSYEQYF
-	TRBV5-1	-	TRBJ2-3	TGCGCCAGCAGCGGGAGAGCGCGTAGCACAGATACGCAGTATTTT	CASSGRARSTDTQYF
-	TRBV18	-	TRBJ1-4	TGTGCCAGCTCACCTACAGGGACTAATGAAAAACTGTTTTTT	CASSPTGTNEKLFF
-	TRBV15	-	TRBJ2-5	TGTGCCACCAGCAGAGATCGGATGGGGACCCAGTACTTC	CATSRDRMGTQYF
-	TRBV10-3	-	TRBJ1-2	TGTGCCATCAGTGAGTTCGGGAACTATGGCTACACCTTC	CAISEFGNYGYTF
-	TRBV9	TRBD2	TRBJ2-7	TGTGCCAGCAGCCCATACGGGACTAGGAAGCACGAGCAGTACTTC	CASSPYGTRKHEQYF
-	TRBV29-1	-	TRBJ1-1	TGCAGCGTTGTAAGCCACGGAGGTTACACTGAAGCTTTCTTT	CSVVSHGGYTEAFF
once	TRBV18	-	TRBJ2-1	TGTGCCAGCTCGGGTTTAGCGAGGAATGAGCAGTTCTTC	CASSGLARNEQFF
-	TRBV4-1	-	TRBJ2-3	TGCGCCAGCAGCCAAGAGATAGCGGCTAGCACAGATACGCAGTATTTT	CASSQEIAASTDTQYF
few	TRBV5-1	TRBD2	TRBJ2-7	TGCGCCAGCAGGGGGGGAACTAGCGGATCTTACGAGCAGTACTTC	CASRGGTSGSYEQYF
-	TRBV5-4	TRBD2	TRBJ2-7	TGTGCCAGCAGCTTGGCAAAAGGACTAGTCTACGAGCAGTACTTC	CASSLAKGLVYEQYF
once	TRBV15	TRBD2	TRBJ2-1	TGTGCCACCAGCAGAGATCCAGCGGGGCTTTACAATGAGCAGTTCTTC	CATSRDPAGLYNEQFF
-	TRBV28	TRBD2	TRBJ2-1	TGTGCCAGCAGTCAAAGCAGACTAGCATACGGCTACAATGAGCAGTTCTTC	CASSQSRLAYGYNEQFF
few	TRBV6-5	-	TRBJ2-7	TGTGCCAGCAGTTATGGGGGCCACTACGAGCAGTACTTC	CASSYGGHYEQYF
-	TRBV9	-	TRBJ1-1	TGTGCCAGCAGCGTAGTGGGGACCGAAACTGAAGCTTTCTTT	CASSVVGTETEAFF
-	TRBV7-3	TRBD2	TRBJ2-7	TGTGCCAGCAGCTCCATAGCGGGGACCTACGAGCAGTACTTC	CASSSIAGTYEQYF
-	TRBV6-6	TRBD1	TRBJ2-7	TGTGCCAGCAGACCAACTCCGGGACAGGGGTACGAGCAGTACTTC	CASRPTPGQGYEQYF
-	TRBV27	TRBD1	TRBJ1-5	TGTGCCAGCAGTAAACAGACAGGGGATGGCAATCAGCCCCAGCATTTT	CASSKQTGDGNQPQHF
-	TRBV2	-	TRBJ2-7	TGTGCCAGTGGGGCGGGGCCCAACTACGAGCAGTACTTC	CASGAGPNYEQYF
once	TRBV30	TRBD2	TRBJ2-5	TGTGCCTGGAGTCCCTGGGAGGGAGCAGTCGAGACCCAGTACTTC	CAWSPWEGAVETQYF
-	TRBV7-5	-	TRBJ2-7	TGTGTCAGAAGCCCGGAGGGACTAGCGGGAGGGCTCCACGAGCAGTACTTC	CVRSPEGLAGGLHEQYF
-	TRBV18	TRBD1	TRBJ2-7	TGTGCCAGCTCACCACCGGGACAGGGTTTCTTGGGCTCCTACGAGCAGTACTTC	CASSPPGQGFLGSYEQYF
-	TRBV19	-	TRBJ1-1	TGTGCCAGTAGTTCATGGAACACTGAAGCTTTCTTT	CASSSWNTEAFF